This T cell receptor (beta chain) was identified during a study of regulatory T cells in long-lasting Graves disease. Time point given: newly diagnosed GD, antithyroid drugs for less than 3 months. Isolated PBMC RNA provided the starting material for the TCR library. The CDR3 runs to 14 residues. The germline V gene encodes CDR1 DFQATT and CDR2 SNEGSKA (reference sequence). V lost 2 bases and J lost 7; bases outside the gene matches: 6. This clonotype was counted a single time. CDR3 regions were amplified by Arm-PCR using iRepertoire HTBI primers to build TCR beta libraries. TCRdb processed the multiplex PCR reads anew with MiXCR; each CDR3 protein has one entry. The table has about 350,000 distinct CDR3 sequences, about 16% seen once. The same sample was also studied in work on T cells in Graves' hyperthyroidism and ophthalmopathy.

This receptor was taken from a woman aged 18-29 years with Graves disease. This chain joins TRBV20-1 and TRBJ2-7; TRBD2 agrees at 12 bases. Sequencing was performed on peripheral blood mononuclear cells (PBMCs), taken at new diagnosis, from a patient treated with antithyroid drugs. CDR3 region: CSARLAGGAGEQYF. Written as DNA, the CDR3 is TGCAGTGCTAGACTAGCGGGGGGGGCCGGGGAGCAGTACTTC.